Described below is a single T cell receptor beta chain sequence and its context. Antigen: not known. The entry originates in a study of blood T cells in healthy people across ages. Study-level findings and limits: Roughly linearly, TCR beta diversity per million T cells fell as age increased.

A second PCR, run for roughly 7 to 11 cycles, used a sample-barcoded 5' primer plus a J-beta primer mix. TCRdb recomputed calls from the 5' RACE reads with MiXCR, one row per CDR3 protein. The data contain some 1.4 million distinct CDR3 sequences, roughly 40% of them singletons. Material for sequencing was blood. The TCR was taken from a woman aged 18 to 35 in good health.

CDR3 coding DNA: TGCGCCAGCAATCCCGGGACACCGAATTCACCCCTCCACTTT. It yields the protein CASNPGTPNSPLHF. The V call is TRBV5-1, the J call TRBJ1-6, with a possible D match to TRBD1 (6 bases). Germline V gene data show CDR1 as SGHRS and CDR2 as YFSETQ. This CDR3 region has 14 residues. The ends were cut back, 6 bases at V and 7 bases at J, with 14 bases in the middle.